This T cell receptor beta chain stems from a study of technical replicates of blood from a few donors. Sequencing used immunoSEQ multiplex PCR; TCRdb keeps in-frame clones, though not all of them. The repertoire holds about 100,000 clones, around 95% seen once, with about 0.37% in the top ten. This CDR3 region has 13 residues. Trimming stripped 6 bases from V and 1 base from J, with 9 bases between. Germline V gives CDR1 MNHNY, CDR2 SVGAGI (reference sequence). The clonotype was recovered from a human donor in good health. The rearrangement links TRBV6-6 to TRBJ1-1; D is undetermined. The sample was T cells isolated from PBMCs. The CDR3 DNA is TGTGCCAGCAGAGTAACAGCGAACACTGAAGCTTTCTTT. It translates to CASRVTANTEAFF.